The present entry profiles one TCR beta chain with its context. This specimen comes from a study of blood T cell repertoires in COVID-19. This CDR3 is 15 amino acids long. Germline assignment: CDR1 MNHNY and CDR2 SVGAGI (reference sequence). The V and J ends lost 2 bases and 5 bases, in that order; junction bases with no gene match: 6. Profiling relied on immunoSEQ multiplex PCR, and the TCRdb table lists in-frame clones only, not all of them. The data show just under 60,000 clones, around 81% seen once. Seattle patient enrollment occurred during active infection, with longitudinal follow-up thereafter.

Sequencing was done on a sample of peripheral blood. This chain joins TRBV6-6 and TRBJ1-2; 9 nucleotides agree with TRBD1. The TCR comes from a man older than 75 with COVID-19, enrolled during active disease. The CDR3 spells CASSYQPQGAYGYTF. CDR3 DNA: TGTGCCAGCAGTTACCAGCCACAGGGGGCGTATGGCTACACCTTC.